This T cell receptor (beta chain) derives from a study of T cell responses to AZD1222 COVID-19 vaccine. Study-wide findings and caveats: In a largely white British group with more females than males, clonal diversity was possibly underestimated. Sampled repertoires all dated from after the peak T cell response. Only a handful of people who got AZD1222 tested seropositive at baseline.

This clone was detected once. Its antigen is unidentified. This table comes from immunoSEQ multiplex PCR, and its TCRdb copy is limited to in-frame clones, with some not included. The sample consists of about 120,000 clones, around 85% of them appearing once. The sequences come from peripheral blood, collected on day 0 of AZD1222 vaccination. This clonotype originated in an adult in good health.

The DNA of the CDR3 is TGTGCCAGCTTCAGGGAAGGCAATCAGCCCCAGCATTTT. Amino acid sequence: CASFREGNQPQHF. The chain carries TRBV28 and TRBJ1-5, with D perhaps TRBD1 (5 bases). Germline CDR1 and CDR2: MDHEN and SYDVKM. The CDR3 loop spans 13 amino acids. The V end was cut by 8 bases, the J end by 2 bases, with 10 bases between.